This TCR beta chain was sequenced in a study of OX40 agonist ivuxolimab in advanced cancers. Findings and caveats of the study: There were, on average, more expanded clones in CD8+ T cells than in CD4+.

Trimming took 4 bases from V and 6 from J, leaving 20 bases between them. CDR3 length equals 15 residues. The germline V gene has CDR1 SGDLS and CDR2 YYNGEE. Libraries were prepared by immunoSEQ multiplex PCR; TCRdb keeps only in-frame clonotypes and omits some of them. The repertoire holds approximately 40,000 clones, with roughly 91% as singletons. As to this clone: The antigen is undetermined.

The clonotype comes from an adult with an advanced solid tumor such as melanoma, head and neck, liver or kidney cancer. The material was CD4+ or CD8+ T cells sorted from blood, obtained in a trial of the OX40 agonist ivuxolimab. J is TRBJ2-7 and V is TRBV9; maybe TRBD1 (6 bases). The CDR3 spells CASSPPGRGRGEQYF. CDR3 in DNA: TGTGCCAGCAGCCCCCCGGGCAGGGGCAGGGGCGAGCAGTACTTC.